This T cell receptor beta chain was recorded in a study of radiotherapy plus CTLA-4 blockade in lung cancer. Here immunoSEQ multiplex PCR was the method, and the copy in TCRdb shows in-frame clones only, minus some. The table records 30,000 to 40,000 clones, around 70% of them present only once. The table lists this clone with a count of one. This TCR was recovered from a human donor with non-small cell lung cancer whose response to radiotherapy plus ipilimumab could not be evaluated. Sequences were derived from peripheral blood, sampled from a patient treated with radiotherapy plus ipilimumab.

CDR3 in DNA: TGTGCCAGCAGTTACCAGGACAGGGGGCATGGCTACACCTTC. Protein sequence: CASSYQDRGHGYTF. The V gene is TRBV6-5, the J gene TRBJ1-2, with 11 positions matching TRBD1. The length of the CDR3 is 14 residues. Germline CDR1 is MNHEY and CDR2 is SVGAGI. Trimming removed 2 bases from V and 6 bases from J; junction bases left unmatched: 2.